This T cell receptor beta chain is drawn from a study of human T cells and chemical hapten exposure. Study-level points and caveats: Expanded TCR counts at PT1 were positively correlated with the patch test score.

Germline V CDR1 and CDR2: LGHDT, YNNKEL (reference sequence). The CDR3 contains 14 residues. V gave up 1 base and J gave up 8 bases, with 11 bases separating them. Time point denoted: patch test 3, about 24 weeks after DPC sensitization. The treatment was: therapeutic diphenylcyclopropenone sensitization with weekly scalp DPC. TCRdb redid the calling of the RACE reads with MiXCR, one entry per CDR3 protein. Among some 91,000 distinct CDR3 sequences, 25% to 35% were seen once, and the ten largest hold 10%. Comments on this clonotype: Its cognate antigen is unknown.

Here the sequenced sample was whole blood, taken in connection with sensitization to the hapten diphenylcyclopropenone (DPC). J is TRBJ2-2 and V is TRBV3-1; D unresolved. The receptor comes from a man aged 35 to 55 with alopecia areata. Some clones in this sample may be carry-over from other donors' samples. Here the CDR3 DNA reads TGTGCCAGCAGCCAAGGGTATAGCCTAGGGGAGCTGTTTTTT. It is translated as CASSQGYSLGELFF. Full variable domain (outside the CDR3, taken from reference TRBV3-1 and TRBJ2-2): DTAVSQTPKYLVTQMGNDKSIKCEQNLGHDTMYWYKQDSKKFLKIMFSYNNKELIINETVPNRFSPKSPDKAHLNLHINSLELGDSAVYFCASSQGYSLGELFFGEGSRLTVL.